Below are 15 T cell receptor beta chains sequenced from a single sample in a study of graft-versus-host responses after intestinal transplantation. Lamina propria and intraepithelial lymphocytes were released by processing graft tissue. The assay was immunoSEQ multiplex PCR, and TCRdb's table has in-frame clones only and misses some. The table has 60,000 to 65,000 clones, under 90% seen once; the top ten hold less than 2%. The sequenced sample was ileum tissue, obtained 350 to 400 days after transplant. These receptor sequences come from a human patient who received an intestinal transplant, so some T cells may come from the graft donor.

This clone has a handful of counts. The CDR3, as DNA: TGTGCCAGCAGTTACTCGGGGGATCTCGCCGGGGAGCAGTTCTTC. The encoded protein is CASSYSGDLAGEQFF. V and J are TRBV6-5 and TRBJ2-1; D may match TRBD1 or TRBD2 (5 bases each). The germline gives CDR1 MNHEY, CDR2 SVGAGI. Trimming cost V 0 bases and J 10 bases, with 16 bases left between them. The CDR3 has 15 amino acids.

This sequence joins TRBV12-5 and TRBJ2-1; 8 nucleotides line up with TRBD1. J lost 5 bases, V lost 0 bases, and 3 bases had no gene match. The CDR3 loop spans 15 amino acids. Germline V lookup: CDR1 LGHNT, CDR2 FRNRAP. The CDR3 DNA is TGTGCTAGTGGTTTGGTACTGACAGGGGACAATGAGCAGTTCTTC. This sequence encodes CASGLVLTGDNEQFF.

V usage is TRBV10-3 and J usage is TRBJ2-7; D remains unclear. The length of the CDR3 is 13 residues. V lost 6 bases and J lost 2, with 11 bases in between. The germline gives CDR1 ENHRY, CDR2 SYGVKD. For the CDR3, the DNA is TGTGCCATCAGCCAGGTAGCCCCCTACGAGCAGTACTTC. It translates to CAISQVAPYEQYF.

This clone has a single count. The CDR3 bases are TGTGCCAGCAGTAATAGGGGGGGAGTTACTGAAGCTTTCTTT. Its translation is CASSNRGGVTEAFF. The genes are TRBV6-5 and TRBJ1-1; TRBD1 is a possible D gene (6 bases). V lost 5 bases, J lost 5 bases, and 15 bases lay in between. CDR3 length equals 14 residues. The V gene's germline CDR1 is MNHEY and CDR2 SVGAGI.

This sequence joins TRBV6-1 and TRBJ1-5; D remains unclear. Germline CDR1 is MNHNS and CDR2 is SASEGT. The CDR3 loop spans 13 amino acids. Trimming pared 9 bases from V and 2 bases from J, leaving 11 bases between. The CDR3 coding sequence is TGTGCCAGTCATAGGAAGGGCAATCAGCCCCAGCATTTT. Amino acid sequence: CASHRKGNQPQHF.

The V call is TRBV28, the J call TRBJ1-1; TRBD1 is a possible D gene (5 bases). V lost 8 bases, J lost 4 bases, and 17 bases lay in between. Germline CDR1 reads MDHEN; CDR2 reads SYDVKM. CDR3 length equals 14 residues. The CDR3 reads CASGDGEGITEAFF. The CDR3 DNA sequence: TGTGCCAGCGGGGACGGAGAGGGCATCACTGAAGCTTTCTTT.

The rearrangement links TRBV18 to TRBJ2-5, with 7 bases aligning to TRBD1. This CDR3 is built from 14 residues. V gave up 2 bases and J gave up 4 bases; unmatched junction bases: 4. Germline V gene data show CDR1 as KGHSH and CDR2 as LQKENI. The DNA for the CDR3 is TGTGCCAGCTCACCAGAGAGGACAGGAGAGACCCAGTACTTC. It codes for CASSPERTGETQYF.

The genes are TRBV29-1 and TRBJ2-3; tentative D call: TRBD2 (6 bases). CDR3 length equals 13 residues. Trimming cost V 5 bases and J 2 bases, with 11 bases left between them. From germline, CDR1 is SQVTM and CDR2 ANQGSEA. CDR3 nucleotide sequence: TGCAGCGTTCGGCCGGGACTCACAGATACGCAGTATTTT. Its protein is CSVRPGLTDTQYF.

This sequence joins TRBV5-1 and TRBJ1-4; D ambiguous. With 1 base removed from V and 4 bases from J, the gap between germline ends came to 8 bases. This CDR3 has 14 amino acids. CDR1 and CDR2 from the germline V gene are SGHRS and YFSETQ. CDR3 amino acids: CASSLWGLNEKLFF. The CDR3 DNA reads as TGCGCCAGCAGCTTGTGGGGTCTTAATGAAAAACTGTTTTTT.

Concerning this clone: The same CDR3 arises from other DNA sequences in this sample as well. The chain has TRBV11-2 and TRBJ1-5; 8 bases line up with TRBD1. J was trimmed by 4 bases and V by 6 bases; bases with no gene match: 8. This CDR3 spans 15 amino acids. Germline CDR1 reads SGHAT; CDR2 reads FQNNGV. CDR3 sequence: CASSPDRGLNQPQHF. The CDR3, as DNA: TGTGCCAGCAGTCCCGACAGGGGACTTAATCAGCCCCAGCATTTT.

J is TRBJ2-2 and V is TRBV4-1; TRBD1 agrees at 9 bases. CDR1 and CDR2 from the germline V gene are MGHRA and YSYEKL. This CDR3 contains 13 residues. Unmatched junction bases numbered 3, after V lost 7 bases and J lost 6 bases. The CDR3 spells CASTHRGPGELFF. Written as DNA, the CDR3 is TGCGCCAGCACCCACAGGGGGCCCGGGGAGCTGTTTTTT.

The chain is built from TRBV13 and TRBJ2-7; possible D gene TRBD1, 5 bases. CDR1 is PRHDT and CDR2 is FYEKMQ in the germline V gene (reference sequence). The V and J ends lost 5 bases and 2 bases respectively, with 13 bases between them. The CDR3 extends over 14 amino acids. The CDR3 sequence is CASSQSQGTYEQYF. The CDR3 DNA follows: TGTGCCAGCAGCCAATCTCAGGGTACCTACGAGCAGTACTTC.

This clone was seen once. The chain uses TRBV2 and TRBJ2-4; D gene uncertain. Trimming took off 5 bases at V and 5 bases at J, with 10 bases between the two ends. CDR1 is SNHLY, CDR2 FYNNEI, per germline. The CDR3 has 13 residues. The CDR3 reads CASSLDFENIQYF. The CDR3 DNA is TGTGCCAGCAGTCTGGATTTCGAAAACATTCAGTACTTC.

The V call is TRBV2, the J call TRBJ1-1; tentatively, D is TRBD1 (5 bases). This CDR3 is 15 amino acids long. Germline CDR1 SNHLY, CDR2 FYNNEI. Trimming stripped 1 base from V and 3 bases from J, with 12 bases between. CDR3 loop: CASSEVRGGYTEAFF. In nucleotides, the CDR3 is TGTGCCAGCAGTGAAGTAAGGGGCGGGTACACTGAAGCTTTCTTT.

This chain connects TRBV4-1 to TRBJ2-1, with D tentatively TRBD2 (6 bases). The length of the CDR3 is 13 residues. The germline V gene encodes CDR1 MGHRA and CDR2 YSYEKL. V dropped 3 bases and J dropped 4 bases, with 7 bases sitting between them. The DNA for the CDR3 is TGCGCCAGCAGCCATGGAGGGTACAATGAGCAGTTCTTC. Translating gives CASSHGGYNEQFF.